This TCR beta chain was sequenced in a study of shared clonotypes between healthy human individuals. Regarding this clone: Its antigen is not known.

General study points: The sole specimen, blood, was sampled, and tissue repertoires likely differ.

From germline, CDR1 is SGHNT and CDR2 YYREEE (reference sequence). The CDR3 is 14 amino acids. V was cut by 4 bases and J by 6 bases, with 17 bases left in between. The repertoire was sequenced with immunoSEQ multiplex PCR; TCRdb's copy has only in-frame clones and lacks some. The data contain approximately 1,000,000 clones, 60% to 85% of them singletons. This sequence was found in a man aged 18 to 30 in good health. Some clones in this sample may be carry-over from other donors' samples. V and J are TRBV5-4 and TRBJ2-7, with D tentatively TRBD2 (5 bases). The sequenced sample consisted of memory CD4+ T cells from PBMCs. Stated subset: CD45RA-negative fraction. The CDR3 sequence: CASSPGSTRVEQYF. Written as DNA, the CDR3 is TGTGCCAGCAGCCCGGGGAGTACAAGGGTCGAGCAGTACTTC.